The rows below give T cell receptor beta chains drawn from one sample of a study of blood T cells in healthy people across ages. TCRdb reprocessed the 5' RACE reads via MiXCR and lists one record per CDR3 protein. The sample contains some 1 million distinct CDR3 sequences, more than 35% of which appear only once. Sample: blood. The receptors were gathered from an older woman in good health. Both conserved end residues are part of each CDR3. Fields, in order: J gene, V gene, CDR3 length, CDR3 protein.

j_call: -; v_call: TRBV18; cdr3_length: 14; cdr3_aa: CASSPLDRSYEQYF
j_call: TRBJ2-3; v_call: TRBV6-1; cdr3_length: 15; cdr3_aa: CASRETGTPTDTQYF
j_call: TRBJ2-1; v_call: TRBV10-3; cdr3_length: 13; cdr3_aa: CAITSGGAGEQFF
j_call: TRBJ1-1; v_call: TRBV27; cdr3_length: 15; cdr3_aa: CASRRGGRSFTEAFF
j_call: TRBJ2-7; v_call: TRBV24-1; cdr3_length: 13; cdr3_aa: CATSPGHYNEQYF
j_call: TRBJ2-1; v_call: TRBV12-3/TRBV12-4; cdr3_length: 14; cdr3_aa: CASSLLSRENEQFF
j_call: TRBJ2-3; v_call: TRBV27; cdr3_length: 16; cdr3_aa: CASSLQGAGVTDTQYF
j_call: -; v_call: TRBV7-6; cdr3_length: 14; cdr3_aa: CASSLGTRDNEQYF
j_call: TRBJ2-3; v_call: TRBV7-3; cdr3_length: 13; cdr3_aa: CASSWGGEDTQYF
j_call: -; v_call: TRBV9; cdr3_length: 13; cdr3_aa: CASSVGPPYEQYF
j_call: TRBJ1-2; v_call: TRBV10-3; cdr3_length: 12; cdr3_aa: CAIDRGVDGYTF
j_call: TRBJ1-2; v_call: TRBV2; cdr3_length: 14; cdr3_aa: CASTPQGEPYGYTF
j_call: TRBJ2-2; v_call: TRBV6-6; cdr3_length: 16; cdr3_aa: CASSRGEASNTGELFF
j_call: TRBJ2-5; v_call: TRBV10-1; cdr3_length: 12; cdr3_aa: CARRQAQETQYF
j_call: TRBJ2-6; v_call: TRBV29-1; cdr3_length: 17; cdr3_aa: CSVGGTGALSGANVLTF
j_call: TRBJ2-1; v_call: TRBV11-2; cdr3_length: 16; cdr3_aa: CASSLSREDGSNEQFF
j_call: TRBJ2-3; v_call: TRBV7-6; cdr3_length: 15; cdr3_aa: CASSLRPGSTDTQYF
j_call: TRBJ2-1; v_call: TRBV5-1; cdr3_length: 13; cdr3_aa: CASSSALIDEQFF
j_call: TRBJ2-7; v_call: TRBV21-1; cdr3_length: 18; cdr3_aa: CASSKKGLAGGHSYEQYF
j_call: TRBJ1-6; v_call: TRBV7-3; cdr3_length: 15; cdr3_aa: CASSRGQGASTPLHF
j_call: TRBJ2-1; v_call: TRBV7-8; cdr3_length: 11; cdr3_aa: CASSGGREQFF
j_call: TRBJ2-5; v_call: TRBV15; cdr3_length: 15; cdr3_aa: CATSRRKNGEETQYF
j_call: TRBJ2-7; v_call: TRBV7-2; cdr3_length: 17; cdr3_aa: CASSLVLAGVSSYEQYF
j_call: TRBJ2-7; v_call: TRBV27; cdr3_length: 15; cdr3_aa: CASSLGGRGGYEQYF
j_call: TRBJ1-2; v_call: TRBV7-3; cdr3_length: 14; cdr3_aa: CASSPAGQSGGYTF
j_call: TRBJ2-6; v_call: TRBV30; cdr3_length: 15; cdr3_aa: CAWSVLESGANVLTF
j_call: TRBJ2-5; v_call: TRBV5-1; cdr3_length: 16; cdr3_aa: CASSLESTGLGETQYF
j_call: TRBJ1-2; v_call: TRBV4-2; cdr3_length: 19; cdr3_aa: CASSLDSAGSTTKGYGYTF
j_call: TRBJ1-2; v_call: TRBV3-1; cdr3_length: 14; cdr3_aa: CASSPLGTEYGYTF
j_call: TRBJ2-7; v_call: TRBV9; cdr3_length: 14; cdr3_aa: CASSVGGNSYEQYF
j_call: TRBJ2-5; v_call: TRBV6-6; cdr3_length: 15; cdr3_aa: CASNTRDRARETQYF
j_call: TRBJ2-3; v_call: TRBV7-2; cdr3_length: 15; cdr3_aa: CASSPAPGTIATQYF
j_call: TRBJ2-7; v_call: TRBV20-1; cdr3_length: 13; cdr3_aa: CSASGQTNYEQYF
j_call: TRBJ2-1; v_call: TRBV20-1; cdr3_length: 15; cdr3_aa: CSARVRTSPSNEQFF
j_call: TRBJ1-2; v_call: TRBV5-1; cdr3_length: 15; cdr3_aa: CASSREGTGQDGYTF
j_call: TRBJ2-1; v_call: TRBV20-1; cdr3_length: 15; cdr3_aa: CSARRASRIYNEQFF
j_call: TRBJ2-3; v_call: TRBV7-3; cdr3_length: 17; cdr3_aa: CASSLTANSPRGDTQYF
j_call: TRBJ1-2; v_call: TRBV28; cdr3_length: 15; cdr3_aa: CASKSPIGANYGYTF
j_call: TRBJ2-7; v_call: TRBV5-1; cdr3_length: 11; cdr3_aa: CASKGLYEQYF
j_call: TRBJ2-1; v_call: TRBV14; cdr3_length: 15; cdr3_aa: CASSQDTGVRNEQFF
j_call: TRBJ2-1; v_call: TRBV20-1; cdr3_length: 15; cdr3_aa: CSATLAGGGPNEQFF
j_call: TRBJ2-7; v_call: TRBV20-1; cdr3_length: 12; cdr3_aa: CSARDGPYEQYF
j_call: TRBJ2-1; v_call: TRBV27; cdr3_length: 13; cdr3_aa: CASSLWGGDEQFF
j_call: TRBJ2-7; v_call: TRBV4-1; cdr3_length: 17; cdr3_aa: CASSQSGTSGRAYEQYF
j_call: TRBJ1-1; v_call: TRBV9; cdr3_length: 15; cdr3_aa: CASSVESGGTVEAFF
j_call: TRBJ2-1; v_call: TRBV20-1; cdr3_length: 15; cdr3_aa: CSAGLGTGRYNEQFF
j_call: TRBJ2-1; v_call: TRBV28; cdr3_length: 16; cdr3_aa: CATTLAGRGESNEQFF
j_call: TRBJ1-1; v_call: TRBV3-1; cdr3_length: 12; cdr3_aa: CASMRGNTEAFF
j_call: TRBJ2-3; v_call: TRBV6-5; cdr3_length: 14; cdr3_aa: CASSYAGGTDTQYF
j_call: TRBJ2-7; v_call: TRBV6-1; cdr3_length: 12; cdr3_aa: CASSEAGNEQYF
j_call: TRBJ2-7; v_call: TRBV11-2; cdr3_length: 17; cdr3_aa: CASSLDSGLAGSYEQYF
j_call: TRBJ2-5; v_call: TRBV7-3; cdr3_length: 15; cdr3_aa: CASSLMGGIRETQYF
j_call: TRBJ2-1; v_call: TRBV18; cdr3_length: 15; cdr3_aa: CASSRGTGGADEQFF